This T cell receptor beta chain was sequenced in a study of early T cells in non-severe SARS-CoV-2 infection. TCRdb analysed the 5' RACE reads with MiXCR anew, one entry per CDR3 protein. The table shows tens of thousands of distinct CDR3 sequences, with over 20% occurring only once. CDR3 length: 17 residues. Germline CDR1 SGHKS, CDR2 YYEKEE (reference sequence). After removal of 4 bases from V and 0 bases from J, the junction contained 10 bases not matched to a gene. The starting material was whole blood, obtained at baseline. This rearrangement joins TRBV5-5 to TRBJ1-5; 7 bases align to TRBD1. The sequence came from an adult who was a healthcare worker with PCR-confirmed SARS-CoV-2 infection or an uninfected control (not recorded which). The CDR3 DNA sequence: TGTGCCAGCAGCCCTGGGACAGACCTGAATAGCAATCAGCCCCAGCATTTT. Its protein product is CASSPGTDLNSNQPQHF.